This T cell receptor (beta chain) emerged from a study of T cell responses to AZD1222 COVID-19 vaccine. The data were produced by immunoSEQ multiplex PCR, yet TCRdb's version contains in-frame clones alone and is incomplete. The table lists 150,000 to 200,000 clones, about 91% of them singletons. Trimming pared 0 bases from V and 6 bases from J, leaving 15 bases between. This CDR3 contains 15 residues. The germline CDR1 and CDR2 sequences are LNHDA and SQIVND (reference sequence). Notes on this clone: Its antigen is as yet unknown.

Pooling covered second doses at about 4 or about 12 weeks. Study-level findings and limits: Sampling captured repertoires only after the peak T cell response. Vaccination with two AZD1222 doses was followed by a rise in Spike-specific TCR breadth and depth. Most donors were white British and more were female, and clonal diversity was possibly underestimated.

Sample: peripheral blood, taken 28 days after the second AZD1222 dose. The genes are TRBV19 and TRBJ2-7, with D perhaps being TRBD1 or TRBD2 (5 bases each). This receptor was identified in an adult who received the AZD1222 COVID-19 vaccine. The CDR3 coding sequence is TGTGCCAGTAGTATAGAACGGGGCCTGGGAGCCGAGCAGTACTTC. It translates to CASSIERGLGAEQYF.